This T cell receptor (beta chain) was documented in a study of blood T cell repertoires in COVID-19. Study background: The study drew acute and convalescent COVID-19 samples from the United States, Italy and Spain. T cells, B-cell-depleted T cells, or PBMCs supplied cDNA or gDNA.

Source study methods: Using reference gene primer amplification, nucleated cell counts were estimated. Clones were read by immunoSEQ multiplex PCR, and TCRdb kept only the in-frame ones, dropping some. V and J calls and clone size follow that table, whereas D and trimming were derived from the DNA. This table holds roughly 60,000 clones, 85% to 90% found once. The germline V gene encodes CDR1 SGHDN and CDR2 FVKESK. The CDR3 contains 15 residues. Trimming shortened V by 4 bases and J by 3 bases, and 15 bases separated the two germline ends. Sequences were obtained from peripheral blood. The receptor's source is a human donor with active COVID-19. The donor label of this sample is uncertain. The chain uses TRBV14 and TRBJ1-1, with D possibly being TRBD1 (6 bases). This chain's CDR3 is CASSPLRGWDTEAFF. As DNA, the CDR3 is TGTGCCAGCAGCCCCCTTAGGGGGTGGGACACTGAAGCTTTCTTT.